This is a list of T cell receptor beta chains from one sample in a study of T cells in Graves' hyperthyroidism and ophthalmopathy. A single record per CDR3 protein comes from TCRdb applying MiXCR to the multiplex PCR reads. Of about 92,000 distinct CDR3 sequences in the sample, about half were seen once. The specimen was blood. The receptors were sampled from a woman in her thirties or forties with Graves' hyperthyroidism. The CDR3 runs from the conserved cysteine through the conserved F or W. The D gene is left open where the match is weak. Rows give clone size only sometimes, using once, few, many, or a class for an expanded clone.

>NA|NA|TRBV20-1|TRBJ2-6
CSATRRTTGANVLTF
TGCAGTGCTACCCGCCGGACGACTGGGGCCAACGTCCTGACTTTC
>NA|TRBD2|TRBV11-2|TRBJ2-7
CASSRWTSSLEGEVQYF
TGTGCCAGCAGCCGTTGGACTAGCAGCTTGGAAGGCGAGGTGCAGTACTTC
>many|NA|TRBV28|TRBJ1-6
CASSLGLAVNNSPLHF
TGTGCCAGCAGTTTAGGTCTAGCAGTGAATAATTCACCCCTCCACTTT
>many|NA|TRBV5-1|TRBJ2-7
CASSSQGGEYEQYF
TGCGCCAGCAGCTCCCAGGGGGGTGAGTACGAGCAGTACTTC
>many|NA|TRBV20-1|TRBJ1-3
CSARALYSGNTIYF
TGCAGTGCTAGAGCTTTGTACTCTGGAAACACCATATATTTT
>many|NA|TRBV29-1|TRBJ1-2
CSVADLDSYGYTF
TGCAGCGTTGCTGACCTGGACAGCTATGGCTACACCTTC
>NA|NA|TRBV20-1|TRBJ1-1
CSASGQKHTEAFF
TGCAGTGCTAGCGGACAGAAGCACACTGAAGCTTTCTTT
>NA|TRBD1|TRBV5-5|TRBJ2-7
CASRPQGLDEQYF
TGTGCCAGCAGGCCACAGGGGCTCGACGAGCAGTACTTC
>NA|NA|TRBV29-1|TRBJ1-2
CSVEGTGYTF
TGCAGCGTTGAAGGGACGGGCTACACCTTC
>NA|NA|TRBV20-1|TRBJ1-5
CSASTGPVSNQPQHF
TGCAGTGCTAGTACGGGGCCGGTAAGCAATCAGCCCCAGCATTTT
>NA|TRBD1|TRBV5-1|TRBJ1-5
CASSFGQGNRPQHF
TGCGCCAGCAGCTTCGGACAGGGCAATCGGCCCCAGCATTTT
>NA|TRBD2|TRBV5-4|TRBJ2-2
CASSLKVTSTSGRTGELFF
TGTGCCAGCAGCTTGAAAGTGACGTCGACTAGCGGGAGAACCGGGGAGCTGTTTTTT
>many|TRBD1|TRBV5-4|TRBJ2-7
CASSQDRGLYEQYF
TGTGCCAGCAGCCAGGACAGGGGGCTTTACGAGCAGTACTTC
>few|NA|TRBV6-5|TRBJ1-1
CASRYTGYQTEAFF
TGTGCCAGCAGGTACACAGGGTATCAAACTGAAGCTTTCTTT
>many|NA|TRBV12-3/TRBV12-4|TRBJ2-7
CASSFGGASLYEQYF
TGTGCCAGCAGTTTTGGGGGGGCCAGCCTTTACGAGCAGTACTTC
>many|TRBD2|TRBV9|TRBJ2-5
CASSVGRHDRGTSLRETQYF
TGTGCCAGCAGCGTCGGGCGGCACGATCGAGGGACTAGCTTGAGGGAGACCCAGTACTTC
>many|NA|TRBV20-1|TRBJ1-1
CSARGLSITEAFF
TGCAGTGCTAGGGGACTCTCCATCACTGAAGCTTTCTTT
>medium-sized|NA|TRBV19|TRBJ1-1
CASSILPGHLNTEAFF
TGTGCCAGTAGTATACTACCGGGACACCTGAACACTGAAGCTTTCTTT
>NA|TRBD1|TRBV13|TRBJ1-5
CASSRDRGSAPAF
TGTGCCAGCAGCCGAGACAGGGGATCAGCCCCAGCATTT
>many|TRBD1|TRBV7-2|TRBJ1-2
CASSLVTGNYGYTF
TGTGCCAGCAGCTTAGTGACAGGGAACTATGGCTACACCTTC